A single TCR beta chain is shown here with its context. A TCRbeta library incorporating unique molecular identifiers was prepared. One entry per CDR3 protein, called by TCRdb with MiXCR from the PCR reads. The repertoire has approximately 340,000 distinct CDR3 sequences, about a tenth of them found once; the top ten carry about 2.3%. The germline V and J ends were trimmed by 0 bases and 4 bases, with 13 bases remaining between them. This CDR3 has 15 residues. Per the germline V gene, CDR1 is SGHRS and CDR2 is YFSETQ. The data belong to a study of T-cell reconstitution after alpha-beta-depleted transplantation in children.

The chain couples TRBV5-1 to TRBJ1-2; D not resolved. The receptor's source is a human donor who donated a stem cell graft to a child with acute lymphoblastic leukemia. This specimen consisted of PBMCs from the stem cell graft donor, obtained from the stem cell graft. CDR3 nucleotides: TGCGCCAGCAGCTTGGAGTCCGGAGTCGTCTATGGCTACACCTTC. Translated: CASSLESGVVYGYTF.